This is a list of T cell receptor beta chains from one sample in a study of T cell repertoires in cytomegalovirus infection. TCRdb re-called the reads through MiXCR, storing one row per CDR3 protein. The table shows around 140,000 distinct CDR3 sequences, with about 6.5% occurring only once. Sequenced material: PBMCs. These TCRs come from a human donor in good health (CMV status not recorded). Some clones in this sample may be carry-over from other donors' samples. The CDR3 runs from the conserved cysteine through the conserved F or W. The D gene is left open where the match is weak. A clone size is listed for some rows: how often the clone was seen (once, few, many), or a class if it is expanded.

CDR3aa: CASSGQINQPQHF
CDR3nt: TGTGCCAGTAGTGGACAGATCAATCAGCCCCAGCATTTT
v_gene: TRBV19
j_gene: TRBJ1-5
d_gene: .
abundance: many

CDR3aa: CAIRARGANYGYTF
CDR3nt: TGTGCCATCAGGGCCAGGGGGGCCAACTATGGCTACACCTTC
v_gene: TRBV10-3
j_gene: TRBJ1-2
d_gene: TRBD1
abundance: many

CDR3aa: CASAGGDTQYF
CDR3nt: TGTGCCTCAGCGGGTGGTGATACGCAGTATTTT
v_gene: TRBV10-3
j_gene: TRBJ2-3
d_gene: .
abundance: few

CDR3aa: CSVEDTSSNYGYTF
CDR3nt: TGCAGCGTTGAGGACACCTCCTCTAACTATGGCTACACCTTC
v_gene: TRBV29-1
j_gene: TRBJ1-2
d_gene: .
abundance: few

CDR3aa: CASSLMFWQGANTEAFF
CDR3nt: TGTGCCAGCAGCTTAATGTTTTGGCAGGGGGCAAACACTGAAGCTTTCTTT
v_gene: TRBV5-5
j_gene: TRBJ1-1
d_gene: TRBD1
abundance: many

CDR3aa: CASSPRLGTQGFFMNTEAFF
CDR3nt: TGTGCCAGCAGCCCCCGACTTGGAACACAGGGCTTTTTTATGAACACTGAAGCTTTCTTT
v_gene: TRBV7-9
j_gene: TRBJ1-1
d_gene: .
abundance: many

CDR3aa: CASSRTGSDNEKLFF
CDR3nt: TGTGCCAGCAGTCGGACAGGGTCGGATAATGAAAAACTGTTTTTT
v_gene: TRBV6-2/TRBV6-3
j_gene: TRBJ1-4
d_gene: TRBD1
abundance: many

CDR3aa: CASSTSGGTTDTQYF
CDR3nt: TGTGCCAGCAGCACTAGCGGGGGGACCACAGATACGCAGTATTTT
v_gene: TRBV7-2
j_gene: TRBJ2-3
d_gene: TRBD2
abundance: many

CDR3aa: CASLTSQGGTYEQYF
CDR3nt: TGTGCCAGCCTTACATCACAGGGGGGCACCTACGAGCAGTACTTC
v_gene: TRBV27
j_gene: TRBJ2-7
d_gene: TRBD1
abundance: many

CDR3aa: CASSDSGQLETQYF
CDR3nt: TGTGCCAGCAGTGATTCGGGACAGTTGGAGACCCAGTACTTC
v_gene: TRBV25-1
j_gene: TRBJ2-5
d_gene: TRBD1
abundance: many

CDR3aa: CASSGEGERLWQYF
CDR3nt: TGTGCCAGCAGTGGCGAAGGGGAGCGCCTGTGGCAGTACTTC
v_gene: TRBV2
j_gene: TRBJ2-7
d_gene: .
abundance: many

CDR3aa: CASSGLVGGYTF
CDR3nt: TGTGCCAGCAGCGGCCTTGTGGGCGGCTACACCTTC
v_gene: TRBV7-2
j_gene: TRBJ1-2
d_gene: .
abundance: many

CDR3aa: CASRDTGSSYEQYF
CDR3nt: TGTGCCAGCAGGGACACCGGGAGCTCCTACGAGCAGTACTTC
v_gene: TRBV27
j_gene: TRBJ2-7
d_gene: .
abundance: many

CDR3aa: CASSLYGISNQPQHF
CDR3nt: TGTGCCAGCAGCTTATACGGAATAAGCAATCAGCCCCAGCATTTT
v_gene: TRBV7-2
j_gene: TRBJ1-5
d_gene: .
abundance: many

CDR3aa: CASSPQGASNSPLHF
CDR3nt: TGTGCCAGCAGCCCCCAGGGGGCCTCTAATTCACCCCTCCACTTT
v_gene: TRBV7-4
j_gene: TRBJ1-6
d_gene: TRBD1
abundance: few

CDR3aa: CASSLNRPSEQFF
CDR3nt: TGTGCCAGCAGCTTGAACCGCCCGAGTGAGCAGTTCTTC
v_gene: TRBV7-3
j_gene: TRBJ2-1
d_gene: .
abundance: many

CDR3aa: CASSPPDRETEAFF
CDR3nt: TGTGCCAGCAGCCCCCCTGACAGGGAGACTGAAGCTTTCTTT
v_gene: TRBV7-9
j_gene: TRBJ1-1
d_gene: TRBD1
abundance: many

CDR3aa: CSVTQGTGDYEQYF
CDR3nt: TGCAGTGTCACGCAAGGGACAGGGGACTACGAGCAGTACTTC
v_gene: TRBV20-1
j_gene: TRBJ2-7
d_gene: TRBD1
abundance: .

CDR3aa: CASSRRDRAYEQYF
CDR3nt: TGTGCCAGCAGTCGCCGGGACAGGGCCTACGAGCAGTACTTC
v_gene: TRBV6-6
j_gene: TRBJ2-7
d_gene: TRBD1
abundance: many

CDR3aa: CASSSSSGEAFF
CDR3nt: TGTGCCAGCAGTTCCTCTTCAGGGGAGGCTTTCTTT
v_gene: TRBV6-2/TRBV6-3
j_gene: TRBJ1-1
d_gene: .
abundance: many

CDR3aa: CASSIPQIQSIGYTF
CDR3nt: TGTGCCAGCAGCATCCCTCAGATCCAGAGTATTGGCTACACCTTC
v_gene: TRBV5-6
j_gene: TRBJ1-2
d_gene: .
abundance: many

CDR3aa: CASGKGADTEAFF
CDR3nt: TGTGCCAGCGGAAAAGGGGCAGACACTGAAGCTTTCTTT
v_gene: TRBV16
j_gene: TRBJ1-1
d_gene: .
abundance: many

CDR3aa: CASSYVIGPEPEKLFF
CDR3nt: TGTGCCAGCAGCTACGTTATAGGACCCGAACCAGAAAAACTGTTTTTT
v_gene: TRBV28
j_gene: TRBJ1-4
d_gene: .
abundance: few

CDR3aa: CSAKGQAGNTIYF
CDR3nt: TGCAGTGCTAAGGGACAGGCTGGAAACACCATATATTTT
v_gene: TRBV20-1
j_gene: TRBJ1-3
d_gene: TRBD1
abundance: many

CDR3aa: CASSPSGGRTEAFF
CDR3nt: TGTGCCAGCAGCCCCTCGGGGGGTCGCACTGAAGCTTTCTTT
v_gene: TRBV7-9
j_gene: TRBJ1-1
d_gene: .
abundance: many

CDR3aa: CASSLTDRVYGYTF
CDR3nt: TGTGCCAGCAGTTTAACGGACAGGGTCTATGGCTACACCTTC
v_gene: TRBV28
j_gene: TRBJ1-2
d_gene: TRBD1
abundance: .

CDR3aa: CASSLSPGGLPGELFF
CDR3nt: TGTGCCAGCAGCTTATCCCCGGGGGGGTTACCCGGGGAGCTGTTTTTT
v_gene: TRBV7-3
j_gene: TRBJ2-2
d_gene: TRBD2
abundance: few

CDR3aa: CASSPAGAGGTEAFF
CDR3nt: TGTGCCAGCAGCCCCGCAGGGGCGGGAGGAACTGAAGCTTTCTTT
v_gene: TRBV5-6
j_gene: TRBJ1-1
d_gene: .
abundance: many

CDR3aa: CASSSQGSYITYEQYF
CDR3nt: TGTGCCAGCAGCTCGCAGGGTTCCTATATCACCTACGAGCAGTACTTC
v_gene: TRBV7-2
j_gene: TRBJ2-7
d_gene: .
abundance: many

CDR3aa: CASSHPRGSQFF
CDR3nt: TGTGCCAGCAGCCACCCGAGGGGTTCGCAGTTCTTC
v_gene: TRBV7-8
j_gene: TRBJ2-1
d_gene: .
abundance: many

CDR3aa: CASSLWQGKSQPQHF
CDR3nt: TGTGCCAGCAGCTTATGGCAGGGGAAGAGTCAGCCCCAGCATTTT
v_gene: TRBV7-2
j_gene: TRBJ1-5
d_gene: .
abundance: many

CDR3aa: CASSPGGARTEAFF
CDR3nt: TGTGCCAGCAGTCCAGGGGGGGCTCGGACTGAAGCTTTCTTT
v_gene: TRBV12-3/TRBV12-4
j_gene: TRBJ1-1
d_gene: TRBD1
abundance: many

CDR3aa: CASSGVGAGGYTF
CDR3nt: TGTGCCAGCAGCGGGGTAGGGGCCGGTGGCTACACCTTC
v_gene: TRBV28
j_gene: TRBJ1-2
d_gene: .
abundance: few

CDR3aa: CASSLGQFYGYTF
CDR3nt: TGTGCCAGCAGCCTGGGACAGTTCTATGGCTACACCTTC
v_gene: TRBV7-9
j_gene: TRBJ1-2
d_gene: TRBD1
abundance: few

CDR3aa: CASSSGTGYYEQYF
CDR3nt: TGTGCCAGCAGCTCCGGGACAGGGTACTACGAGCAGTACTTC
v_gene: TRBV7-2
j_gene: TRBJ2-7
d_gene: TRBD1
abundance: .

CDR3aa: CASSPGTASHNEQFF
CDR3nt: TGCGCCAGCAGCCCCGGGACAGCTTCGCACAATGAGCAGTTCTTC
v_gene: TRBV5-1
j_gene: TRBJ2-1
d_gene: TRBD1
abundance: many

CDR3aa: CSARVGGFPYEQYF
CDR3nt: TGCAGTGCTAGAGTGGGAGGGTTCCCCTACGAGCAGTACTTC
v_gene: TRBV20-1
j_gene: TRBJ2-7
d_gene: TRBD2
abundance: few

CDR3aa: CASKPGQGIYEQYF
CDR3nt: TGTGCCAGTAAACCGGGACAGGGGATCTACGAGCAGTACTTC
v_gene: TRBV19
j_gene: TRBJ2-7
d_gene: TRBD1
abundance: many

CDR3aa: CASNRPNSPLHF
CDR3nt: TGTGCCAGTAACAGACCAAATTCACCCCTCCACTTT
v_gene: TRBV19
j_gene: TRBJ1-6
d_gene: .
abundance: .

CDR3aa: CASSAGQGHSPLHF
CDR3nt: TGCGCCAGCAGCGCGGGACAGGGGCATTCACCCCTCCACTTT
v_gene: TRBV5-1
j_gene: TRBJ1-6
d_gene: TRBD1
abundance: many

CDR3aa: CSAKGGVETQYF
CDR3nt: TGCAGTGCCAAGGGGGGGGTCGAGACCCAGTACTTC
v_gene: TRBV20-1
j_gene: TRBJ2-5
d_gene: .
abundance: few

CDR3aa: CASSPPGTQETQYF
CDR3nt: TGTGCCAGCAGCCCGCCCGGGACTCAAGAGACCCAGTACTTC
v_gene: TRBV7-2
j_gene: TRBJ2-5
d_gene: .
abundance: many

CDR3aa: CASSYGRGRYNEQFF
CDR3nt: TGTGCCAGCAGTTATGGCAGGGGCCGCTACAATGAGCAGTTCTTC
v_gene: TRBV6-2/TRBV6-3
j_gene: TRBJ2-1
d_gene: .
abundance: few

CDR3aa: CSALSGGTYEQYF
CDR3nt: TGCAGTGCTCTTAGCGGGGGGACCTACGAGCAGTACTTC
v_gene: TRBV20-1
j_gene: TRBJ2-7
d_gene: TRBD2
abundance: few

CDR3aa: CASSPRTGFYNEQFF
CDR3nt: TGTGCCAGCAGTCCCCGGACAGGGTTCTACAATGAGCAGTTCTTC
v_gene: TRBV12-3/TRBV12-4
j_gene: TRBJ2-1
d_gene: TRBD1
abundance: many